These 21 T cell receptor beta chains share one sample of origin, sequenced in a study of technical replicates of blood from several donors. Libraries were prepared by immunoSEQ multiplex PCR; TCRdb keeps only in-frame clonotypes and omits some of them. The sample contains 60,000 to 80,000 clones, around 90% of which appear only once. Sequencing was done on a sample of PBMCs. Source of these receptors: a human donor in good health. Some clones in this sample may be carry-over from other donors' samples.

The rearrangement joins TRBV18 to TRBJ1-4; 8 bases fit TRBD1. V trimming: 8 bases; J trimming: 2 bases; junction bases outside the gene matches: 1. Germline CDR1 and CDR2: KGHSH and LQKENI. The CDR3 spans 13 residues. The CDR3 here is CASAGGTNEKLFF. Written as DNA, the CDR3 is TGTGCCAGCGCAGGGGGCACTAATGAAAAACTGTTTTTT.

This sequence joins TRBV11-2 and TRBJ2-7; 10 bases match TRBD2. The CDR3 runs to 14 residues. V was clipped by 2 bases and J by 3 bases; unmatched bases: 1. CDR1 and CDR2 from the germline V gene are SGHAT and FQNNGV. The CDR3 protein is CASSLRTSGYEQYF. CDR3 in DNA: TGTGCCAGCAGCTTAAGGACTAGCGGCTACGAGCAGTACTTC.

The chain couples TRBV9 to TRBJ2-1; 10 bases align to TRBD2. Trimming at V came to 2 bases and at J to 2 bases, leaving 7 bases not matched to a gene. Per germline, CDR1 SGDLS and CDR2 YYNGEE. The CDR3 runs to 17 residues. Written as DNA, the CDR3 is TGTGCCAGCAGCGTTTCACTAGCGGGGCGACCCTACAATGAGCAGTTCTTC. Protein: CASSVSLAGRPYNEQFF.

The rearrangement links TRBV7-2 to TRBJ2-2, with TRBD1 as a possible D gene (5 bases). Looked up from germline, CDR1 is SGHTA and CDR2 is FQGNSA. V dropped 5 bases and J dropped 1 base, with 11 bases sitting between them. CDR3 length: 15 residues. The CDR3 coding sequence is TGTGCCAGCAGCAAGAGACAGCTGAACACCGGGGAGCTGTTTTTT. Translated, it gives CASSKRQLNTGELFF.

The table lists this clone with a count of one. V is TRBV5-1 and J is TRBJ2-1; D perhaps matches TRBD2 (5 bases). The CDR3 is made up of 15 amino acids. CDR1 SGHRS and CDR2 YFSETQ come from the germline V gene. The V end lost 4 bases, the J end lost 5 bases, and 16 bases lay between the germline ends. In DNA form, the CDR3 reads TGCGCCAGCAGCCCCCGAGGGCTCGTTAACAATGAGCAGTTCTTC. This gives the protein CASSPRGLVNNEQFF.

The chain has TRBV19 and TRBJ1-1, with D unresolved. Per germline, CDR1 LNHDA and CDR2 SQIVND (reference sequence). The germline V and J ends were trimmed by 9 bases and 0 bases, with 11 bases remaining between them. The CDR3 is 13 amino acids. CDR3 loop: CASGRALNTEAFF. CDR3 sequence (DNA): TGTGCCAGCGGGCGGGCCCTGAACACTGAAGCTTTCTTT. The full variable domain, in which reference TRBV19 and TRBJ1-1 provide the parts outside the CDR3, is DGGITQSPKYLFRKEGQNVTLSCEQNLNHDAMYWYRQDPGQGLRLIYYSQIVNDFQKGDIAEGYSVSREKKESFPLTVTSAQKNPTAFYLCASGRALNTEAFFGQGTRLTVV.

This clone occurred once. The chain is built from TRBV7-9 and TRBJ1-3; D is possibly TRBD1 (5 bases). The V end lost 0 bases, the J end lost 1 base, and 10 bases lay between the germline ends. The CDR3 consists of 16 residues. CDR1 is SEHNR, CDR2 FQNEAQ, per germline (reference sequence). Here the CDR3 DNA reads TGTGCCAGCAGCTTAGCGCGAGACAGTTCTGGAAACACCATATATTTT. Translated, it gives CASSLARDSSGNTIYF. Complete variable domain (other parts from reference TRBV7-9 and TRBJ1-3): DTGVSQNPRHKITKRGQNVTFRCDPISEHNRLYWYRQTLGQGPEFLTYFQNEAQLEKSRLLSDRFSAERPKGSFSTLEIQRTEQGDSAMYLCASSLARDSSGNTIYFGEGSWLTVV.

CDR3: CASSYTGTSGHRGTGELFF. The CDR3, as DNA: TGTGCCAGCAGCTACACCGGGACTAGCGGCCACAGGGGGACCGGGGAGCTGTTTTTT. This chain uses TRBV21-1 with TRBJ2-2; TRBD2 reflects the table's D call only, with no check against the DNA. TRBV21-1 is shown as a pseudogene. CDR3 length: 19 amino acids.

This rearrangement joins TRBV19 to TRBJ1-1; a possible D gene is TRBD1 (6 bases). Looked up from germline, CDR1 is LNHDA and CDR2 is SQIVND (reference sequence). The CDR3 runs 13 residues. V was trimmed by 8 bases and J by 0 bases, leaving 10 bases between them. The CDR3 region has the DNA TGTGCCAGTCAGGGGCTCATGAACACTGAAGCTTTCTTT. It codes for CASQGLMNTEAFF.

V usage is TRBV19 and J usage is TRBJ2-1; TRBD2 agrees at 11 bases. CDR1 is LNHDA and CDR2 is SQIVND in the germline V gene (reference sequence). The CDR3 is made up of 16 amino acids. With 8 bases clipped from V and 1 base from J, the junction kept 7 bases outside the gene matches. In DNA, the CDR3 is TGTGCCAGTGTCAATGGACTAGCGGGTTCCTACAATGAGCAGTTCTTC. This gives the protein CASVNGLAGSYNEQFF.

The chain is built from TRBV21-1 and TRBJ2-7; whether TRBD1, the table's D call, matches the DNA was not checked. TRBV21-1 is deemed a pseudogene. The CDR3 is 14 residues long. In nucleotides, the CDR3 is TGTGCCAGCAGCCCACAAGGGGACTCCTACGAGCAGTACTTC. It codes for CASSPQGDSYEQYF.

The V gene is TRBV6-5, the J gene TRBJ2-3; perhaps TRBD2 as D (6 bases). The CDR3 has 15 amino acids. Trimming left V 6 bases short and J 1 base short, with 14 bases between. Germline V gene lookup returns CDR1 MNHEY and CDR2 SVGAGI. The CDR3 loop reads CASSPGLQRTDTQYF. CDR3 sequence (DNA): TGTGCCAGCAGCCCGGGACTCCAGCGCACAGATACGCAGTATTTT.

CDR3 nucleotide sequence: TGTGCCAGCAGTGAACTAGCGGGAGTTGGAGAGACCCAGTACTTC. It encodes CASSELAGVGETQYF. This chain joins TRBV2 and TRBJ2-5, with TRBD2 matching 10 bases. This CDR3 has 15 amino acids. V lost 2 bases and J lost 4; bases outside the gene matches: 4. Germline loops: CDR1 SNHLY, CDR2 FYNNEI.

The CDR3 spells CASTPPRGGGAFF. The CDR3, as DNA: TGTGCCAGCACTCCCCCGCGGGGTGGTGGAGCTTTCTTT. The V and J genes are TRBV28 and TRBJ1-1; D unresolved. Germline CDR1 MDHEN, CDR2 SYDVKM. The germline V and J ends were trimmed by 7 bases and 10 bases, with 19 bases remaining between them. The CDR3 totals 13 residues.

V and J are TRBV7-2 and TRBJ1-2, with D possibly being TRBD1 (6 bases). The CDR3 consists of 13 residues. V was cut by 4 bases and J by 8 bases, with 14 bases left in between. CDR1 and CDR2 from the germline V gene are SGHTA and FQGNSA. The CDR3 reads CASSSVPGTGYTF. The CDR3 DNA reads TGTGCCAGCAGCTCGGTACCCGGGACAGGCTACACCTTC. The entire variable domain, with the rest obtained from reference TRBV7-2 and TRBJ1-2, is as follows: GAGVSQSPSNKVTEKGKDVELRCDPISGHTALYWYRQSLGQGLEFLIYFQGNSAPDKSGLPSDRFSAERTGGSVSTLTIQRTQQEDSAVYLCASSSVPGTGYTFGSGTRLTVV.

CDR3 loop: CASSTGIVGVRETQYF. In DNA, the CDR3 is TGCGCCAGCAGCACAGGGATTGTTGGAGTTAGGGAGACCCAGTACTTC. The genes are TRBV5-1 and TRBJ2-5, with D possibly matching TRBD1 (6 bases). The CDR3 runs to 16 residues. Per germline, CDR1 SGHRS and CDR2 YFSETQ. V gave up 4 bases and J gave up 5 bases, with 21 bases separating them. Combining the CDR3 with reference TRBV5-1 and TRBJ2-5 gives the whole variable domain KAGVTQTPRYLIKTRGQQVTLSCSPISGHRSVSWYQQTPGQGLQFLFEYFSETQRNKGNFPGRFSGRQFSNSRSEMNVSTLELGDSALYLCASSTGIVGVRETQYFGPGTRLLVL.

V is TRBV7-2 and J is TRBJ2-1; the match to TRBD2 covers 10 bases. The length of the CDR3 is 16 residues. In germline, CDR1 is SGHTA, CDR2 FQGNSA. The ends lost 5 bases at V and 4 bases at J; junction bases unmatched: 8. The CDR3 region has the DNA TGTGCCAGCAGCCGTGGTGGTAGCGGGGGGTACAATGAGCAGTTCTTC. Translated, it gives CASSRGGSGGYNEQFF.

This chain joins TRBV20-1 and TRBJ2-7; D ambiguous. In germline, CDR1 is DFQATT, CDR2 SNEGSKA (reference sequence). The length of the CDR3 is 11 residues. V lost 6 bases, J lost 2 bases, and 8 bases lay in between. This chain's CDR3 is CSALQAYEQYF. CDR3 DNA sequence: TGCAGTGCCTTACAAGCCTACGAGCAGTACTTC.

This clone was observed a handful of times. This chain joins TRBV4-3 and TRBJ2-2; possible D gene TRBD2, 6 bases. V was trimmed by 4 bases and J by 6 bases, leaving 21 bases between them. The length of the CDR3 is 17 residues. CDR1 and CDR2 (germline): LGHNA, YSLEER. CDR3 amino acids: CASSLGKGLVFAGELFF. The CDR3 DNA follows: TGCGCCAGCAGCCTGGGAAAGGGACTTGTCTTTGCCGGGGAGCTGTTTTTT.

The rearrangement links TRBV6-6 to TRBJ1-1; 7 nucleotides match TRBD1. The CDR3 extends over 14 amino acids. The V gene end was trimmed by 5 bases and the J gene end by 1 base; junction bases not matched to a gene: 4. The germline CDR1 and CDR2 sequences are MNHNY and SVGAGI (reference sequence). In DNA form, the CDR3 reads TGTGCCAGCAGTCAAGGACAGGCGAACACTGAAGCTTTCTTT. It codes for CASSQGQANTEAFF.

The table lists this clone with a few counts. The gene calls are TRBV4-1 and TRBJ1-1, with 7 nucleotides matching TRBD1. V lost 5 bases to trimming and J lost 5 bases; unmatched junction nucleotides: 17. CDR1 and CDR2 from the germline V gene are MGHRA and YSYEKL. The CDR3 is 17 amino acids. CDR3 loop: CASSRAGGRGPGTEAFF. DNA of the CDR3: TGCGCCAGCAGCAGAGCAGGGGGGCGGGGACCGGGAACTGAAGCTTTCTTT.